This T cell receptor (beta chain) originates from a study of tumor-infiltrating lymphocytes in primary liver carcinoma. Study details: All patients, whether men or women, fell within 30 to 69 years of age. Roughly 3.65 to 7.5 million productive TCRbeta reads were obtained per sample, with similar numbers across tissue types.

The CDR3 is 13 residues long, ends included. A remark on this clonotype: What it recognizes is unknown. One base away lies a much larger clone, so this may be a sequencing read error. No conserved phenylalanine or tryptophan ends this CDR3, so it is likely a read error. The DNA is omitted, as the CDR3 cannot be located on it reliably, and the CDR3 follows TCRdb's listing.

With a constant-region primer, TCR beta cDNA was made from around 520 ng of total RNA. Three nested multiplex PCR rounds of slightly modified ARM-PCR generated TCR beta libraries. TRBV1-TRBV30 forward primers and a C-beta reverse primer were used in the first two PCR rounds, which each ran for approximately 10 cycles. Each CDR3 protein is one row after TCRdb ran MiXCR on the multiplex PCR reads. Among almost 45,000 distinct CDR3 sequences listed, more than 70% were seen once. Study-wide points: For tumor-adjacent and tumor-blood pairs, overlap was less than that seen for tumor region pairs.

The source material, roughly 18-32 mg of unsorted bulk tissue, was used to co-extract RNA and DNA. Patients had primary liver carcinoma treated by surgical resection. Sequencing was done on a sample of tumor-adjacent normal liver tissue. The genes are TRBV21-1 and TRBJ2-3; the tabulated D call, TRBD1, remains unverified against the DNA. TRBV21-1 is given as a pseudogene. The TCR was taken from a woman aged 30 to 39 with primary liver carcinoma and hepatitis B virus infection. Here the CDR3 reads CASSEGGTDTQYL.